The rows below give T cell receptor beta chains drawn from one sample of a study of CD8+ T cells in alopecia areata. Produced via immunoSEQ multiplex PCR; TCRdb's table is partial and in-frame only. The sample lists approximately 140,000 clones, 87% occurring once. Sequencing was performed on CD8+ T cells sorted from blood, taken at week 0. The receptors shown here come from a human donor with alopecia areata. Each CDR3 is given with its conserved first and last residue. D genes are given only for firm matches. Rows may omit the clone size; those that give it use once, few, many or a size class.

v_call,j_call,d_call,clone_size,cdr3_aa,cdr3_nt
TRBV2,TRBJ2-5,TRBD2,once,CASGTNLKETQYF,TGTGCCAGCGGGACTAACCTTAAAGAGACCCAGTACTTC
TRBV30,TRBJ2-5,-,-,CAWSWGQETQYF,TGTGCCTGGAGTTGGGGGCAAGAGACCCAGTACTTC
TRBV25-1,TRBJ2-7,-,-,CASSELGSYEQYF,TGTGCCAGCAGTGAATTAGGCAGCTACGAGCAGTACTTC
TRBV30,TRBJ2-7,TRBD2,-,CAWSWELAGYEQYF,TGTGCCTGGAGCTGGGAACTAGCGGGGTACGAGCAGTACTTC
TRBV14,TRBJ2-7,TRBD1,-,CASSQGTGVVWYEQYF,TGTGCCAGCAGCCAAGGGACAGGGGTAGTCTGGTACGAGCAGTACTTC
TRBV7-2,TRBJ2-7,TRBD2,-,CASSAYGLAGGISYEQYF,TGTGCCAGCAGCGCATACGGACTAGCGGGGGGGATCTCCTACGAGCAGTACTTC
TRBV14,TRBJ2-3,-,-,CASSPNWGAADTQYF,TGTGCCAGCAGCCCGAACTGGGGGGCCGCAGATACGCAGTATTTT
TRBV19,TRBJ2-7,TRBD2,-,CASSITSGSYEQYF,TGTGCCAGTAGTATTACTAGCGGATCCTACGAGCAGTACTTC
TRBV10-3,TRBJ2-7,-,-,CAISLEGEGFSYEQYF,TGTGCCATCAGTCTGGAGGGAGAGGGGTTCTCCTACGAGCAGTACTTC
TRBV27,TRBJ2-7,-,-,CASSLRIDALLPYEQYF,TGTGCCAGCAGTTTAAGAATTGACGCCCTACTGCCCTACGAGCAGTACTTC
TRBV15,TRBJ2-5,-,-,CATSTTGIQETQYF,TGTGCCACCAGCACCACAGGGATACAAGAGACCCAGTACTTC
TRBV28,TRBJ1-2,TRBD1,few,CATADRGYGYTF,TGTGCCACCGCGGACAGGGGGTATGGCTACACCTTC
TRBV7-3,TRBJ2-1,-,-,CASSFNGDDEQFF,TGTGCCAGCAGCTTTAATGGGGACGATGAGCAGTTCTTC
TRBV12-5,TRBJ2-7,TRBD2,-,CASGPTQREILLEQYF,TGTGCTAGTGGCCCAACCCAGCGGGAGATTCTGCTAGAGCAGTACTTC
TRBV28,TRBJ1-5,-,-,CASSSQGNQPQHF,TGTGCCAGTTCGAGCCAAGGCAATCAGCCCCAGCATTTT
TRBV19,TRBJ1-5,-,-,CASKTGRYQPQHF,TGTGCCAGTAAAACGGGGAGGTATCAGCCCCAGCATTTT
TRBV7-9,TRBJ2-2,TRBD2,-,CASSGTSGATGELFF,TGTGCCAGCAGCGGGACTAGCGGGGCCACCGGGGAGCTGTTTTTT
TRBV2,TRBJ1-1,-,-,CASSERQPNTEAFF,TGTGCCAGCAGTGAGAGGCAGCCGAACACTGAAGCTTTCTTT
TRBV13,TRBJ2-1,-,-,CASSLPGGQLYNEQFF,TGTGCCAGCAGCCTACCTGGGGGGCAGCTTTACAATGAGCAGTTCTTC
TRBV29-1,TRBJ2-7,-,-,CSVELDRLYEQYF,TGCAGCGTTGAATTGGACAGACTCTACGAGCAGTACTTC
TRBV4-1,TRBJ2-7,-,-,CASSQNSAKNYEQYF,TGCGCCAGCAGCCAAAATTCGGCGAAAAACTACGAGCAGTACTTC
TRBV6-5,TRBJ2-7,-,once,CASSYSAQPSGEQYF,TGTGCCAGCAGTTACTCAGCCCAGCCCTCGGGCGAGCAGTACTTC
TRBV9,TRBJ2-1,TRBD2,-,CASSGGRTSGGAENEQFF,TGTGCCAGCAGCGGAGGTAGGACTAGCGGGGGGGCAGAGAATGAGCAGTTCTTC
TRBV7-9,TRBJ2-1,TRBD1,-,CASNNPTGHEQFF,TGTGCCAGCAACAATCCGACAGGGCATGAGCAGTTCTTC
TRBV7-9,TRBJ1-2,-,-,CASTLIYGYTF,TGTGCCAGCACCTTGATCTATGGCTACACCTTC
TRBV5-1,TRBJ2-1,TRBD2,-,CASSYREGYNEQFF,TGCGCCAGCAGCTATAGGGAGGGGTACAATGAGCAGTTCTTC
TRBV29-1,TRBJ2-7,-,-,CSVEGPPYEQYF,TGCAGCGTTGAAGGTCCACCTTACGAGCAGTACTTC
TRBV2,TRBJ2-1,-,-,CASKDNNEQFF,TGTGCCAGCAAGGATAACAATGAGCAGTTCTTC
TRBV27,TRBJ2-3,-,-,CASGGTVTDTQYF,TGTGCCAGCGGTGGGACTGTCACAGATACGCAGTATTTT
TRBV27,TRBJ2-7,-,-,CASSLNPPYEQYF,TGTGCCAGCAGTTTAAACCCCCCCTACGAGCAGTACTTC
TRBV5-1,TRBJ1-1,-,-,CASSSNQGYTEAFF,TGCGCCAGCAGCTCAAACCAGGGATACACTGAAGCTTTCTTT
TRBV7-9,TRBJ2-7,-,-,CASSSRPYEQYF,TGTGCCAGCAGCTCCCGGCCCTACGAGCAGTACTTC
TRBV10-3,TRBJ2-7,-,-,CAISEVWQGTSYEQYF,TGTGCCATCAGTGAGGTTTGGCAGGGGACCTCCTACGAGCAGTACTTC
TRBV4-1,TRBJ1-1,-,few,CASSPNLNTEAFF,TGCGCCAGCAGCCCGAATCTGAACACTGAAGCTTTCTTT
TRBV6-5,TRBJ2-2,-,-,CASSYGGLMNTGELFF,TGTGCCAGCAGTTACGGGGGACTGATGAACACCGGGGAGCTGTTTTTT
TRBV18,TRBJ2-2,-,-,CASSPPDSGELFF,TGTGCCAGCTCACCACCGGATTCCGGGGAGCTGTTTTTT
TRBV27,TRBJ2-2,-,-,CASRFIVSDTGELFF,TGTGCCAGCAGATTTATTGTAAGCGACACCGGGGAGCTGTTTTTT
TRBV29-1,TRBJ2-7,-,-,CSVESGLYEQYF,TGCAGCGTTGAGTCAGGGCTTTACGAGCAGTACTTC
TRBV4-1,TRBJ1-1,-,-,CASSPTGAEAFF,TGCGCCAGCAGCCCGACCGGGGCGGAAGCTTTCTTT
TRBV14,TRBJ2-1,TRBD2,-,CASSPKTSGRASEQFF,TGTGCCAGCAGCCCGAAGACTAGCGGGAGGGCCAGTGAGCAGTTCTTC
TRBV27,TRBJ2-3,TRBD2,few,CASSLTSGAKADTQYF,TGTGCCAGCAGTTTGACTAGCGGGGCCAAGGCAGATACGCAGTATTTT
TRBV4-1,TRBJ2-7,-,-,CASSHGGGFWDEQYF,TGCGCCAGCAGCCACGGAGGGGGTTTCTGGGACGAGCAGTACTTC